This TCR beta chain is drawn from a study of blood T cell repertoires in COVID-19. Overall study: The United States, Italy and Spain provided the acute and convalescent COVID-19 samples. PBMCs, B-cell-depleted T cells, or T cells provided the cDNA or gDNA that made up the material.

The CDR3 extends over 16 amino acids. Trimming removed 5 bases at V and 3 bases at J, with 16 bases between. Looked up from germline, CDR1 is SGHVS and CDR2 is FNYEAQ. Authors' methods: Scientists estimated how many nucleated cells there were by amplifying reference gene primers. The protocol was immunoSEQ multiplex PCR, while the TCRdb copy is restricted to in-frame clones and leaves out a portion. V and J calls and clone size come straight from that table; D and trimming were deduced from the DNA. The sample lists 170,000 or so clones; more than 75% were seen once. Seattle cases were enrolled at active infection and followed longitudinally.

Input material: peripheral blood. The TCR was taken from a man in his sixties with COVID-19, enrolled during active disease. J is TRBJ1-4 and V is TRBV7-6; D might be TRBD1 (6 bases). CDR3 region: CASSLRGRGANEKLFF. In DNA, the CDR3 is TGTGCCAGCAGCCTTAGAGGCAGGGGAGCTAATGAAAAACTGTTTTTT.